These 20 T cell receptor beta chains came from one sample sequenced in a study of neurological immune-mediated disorders. TCRdb re-analysed the 5' RACE reads in MiXCR, keeping a single row per CDR3 protein. Among tens of thousands of distinct CDR3 sequences listed, 4.5% were seen once. Sample: PBMCs. These receptors were obtained from a woman aged 60-75 years with multiple sclerosis.

In its sample, this clonotype was seen many times. The V gene is TRBV4-3, the J gene TRBJ2-3; D is ambiguous. Trimming took off 1 base at V and 2 bases at J, with 7 bases between the two ends. CDR3 length equals 14 residues. Germline CDR1 is LGHNA and CDR2 is YSLEER. The CDR3 protein is CASSQVDLTDTQYF. DNA of the CDR3: TGCGCCAGCAGCCAAGTAGACCTCACAGATACGCAGTATTTT.

This clonotype was counted many times. The chain uses TRBV20-1 and TRBJ2-1, with TRBD1 matching 8 bases. The germline V gene has CDR1 DFQATT and CDR2 SNEGSKA (reference sequence). The trim removed 6 bases at V and 4 bases at J, leaving 8 bases unmatched. The CDR3 is 14 amino acids. CDR3: CSAYPGQAYNEQFF. In nucleotides, the CDR3 is TGCAGTGCGTACCCGGGACAGGCATACAATGAGCAGTTCTTC.

This clonotype was seen many times. V gene TRBV21-1 combines with J gene TRBJ2-7; the table's D call of TRBD1 was not tested on the DNA. TRBV21-1 is recorded as a pseudogene. The CDR3 is 12 amino acids. The CDR3 protein is CASMGPEYEQYV. The DNA for the CDR3 is TGTGCCAGCATGGGACCGGAGTACGAGCAGTACGTC.

This clonotype appeared a few times. This chain uses TRBV5-1 with TRBJ2-3, with D uncertain. In germline, CDR1 is SGHRS, CDR2 YFSETQ. The CDR3 extends over 14 amino acids. Deletions cut 2 bases from V and 5 bases from J, with 12 bases between. CDR3 coding DNA: TGCGCCAGCAGCTTACACGAAGGGTTAGATACGCAGTATTTT. Translated: CASSLHEGLDTQYF.

This clonotype was seen ten or more times. This chain links TRBV10-3 with TRBJ2-1; 11 bases line up with TRBD1. This CDR3 contains 16 residues. The ends lost 3 bases at V and 7 bases at J; junction bases unmatched: 8. The germline CDR1 and CDR2 sequences are ENHRY and SYGVKD. CDR3 nucleotides: TGTGCCATCAGTGAACCGGGACAGGGGGTGGCGAATGAGCAGTTCTTC. Translated: CAISEPGQGVANEQFF.

This clonotype was observed at least ten times. The chain joins TRBV5-1 to TRBJ2-3, with D hard to call. This CDR3 has 14 amino acids. V gave up 4 bases and J gave up 3 bases, with 12 bases separating them. Germline V gene sequence: CDR1 SGHRS, CDR2 YFSETQ. The CDR3 DNA is TGCGCCAGCAGCCCGAAGTGGGTTACAGATACGCAGTATTTT. This encodes CASSPKWVTDTQYF.

This clonotype was detected ten times or more. The CDR3 protein is CASSPTGTGGTEAFF. The CDR3, as DNA: TGTGCCAGCAGTCCTACCGGGACAGGGGGCACTGAAGCTTTCTTT. This rearrangement joins TRBV28 to TRBJ1-1; 11 positions match TRBD1. The CDR3 is made up of 15 amino acids. J gave up 4 bases and V 5 bases, and 6 bases lay outside the gene matches. CDR1 is MDHEN and CDR2 is SYDVKM in the germline V gene.

This clonotype came up many times. The chain recombines TRBV29-1 with TRBJ2-1; the match to TRBD2 covers 9 bases. The trim removed 4 bases at V and 10 bases at J, leaving 11 bases unmatched. Germline lookup yields CDR1 SQVTM and CDR2 ANQGSEA. The CDR3 length is 14 residues. CDR3: CSVGLAGEKPEQFF. Written as DNA, the CDR3 is TGCAGCGTTGGATTAGCGGGAGAGAAACCCGAGCAGTTCTTC.

This clonotype was counted at least ten times. This rearrangement joins TRBV9 to TRBJ2-2, with TRBD2 identical over 11 bases. With 3 bases clipped from V and 7 bases from J, the junction kept 5 bases outside the gene matches. The CDR3 runs 15 residues. The germline gives CDR1 SGDLS, CDR2 YYNGEE. CDR3 sequence: CASSGSGGAVGELFF. The CDR3, as DNA: TGTGCCAGCAGCGGTAGCGGGGGGGCCGTCGGGGAGCTGTTTTTT.

The gene calls are TRBV20-1 and TRBJ1-2, with D perhaps matching TRBD1 (6 bases). The V end lost 0 bases, the J end lost 6 bases, and 17 bases lay between the germline ends. Germline CDR1 DFQATT, CDR2 SNEGSKA (reference sequence). This CDR3 is built from 15 residues. In DNA, the CDR3 is TGCAGTGCTAGAGATTCCCAGGGGTCGGGTGATGGCTACACCTTC. Its translation: CSARDSQGSGDGYTF.

This clonotype was counted at least ten times. The V gene is TRBV20-1, the J gene TRBJ2-3; TRBD2 is a possible D gene (5 bases). The CDR3 length is 14 residues. V lost 5 bases and J lost 1, with 13 bases in between. Germline CDR1 and CDR2: DFQATT and SNEGSKA (reference sequence). CDR3 sequence: CSASLGLGTDTQYF. The CDR3 DNA is TGCAGTGCTTCACTAGGGTTGGGCACAGATACGCAGTATTTT.

This clonotype was counted a few times. This chain joins TRBV12-3 or TRBV12-4 and TRBJ2-7; 7 bases align to TRBD1. The CDR3 totals 13 residues. V was pared by 2 bases and J by 3 bases, with 1 base of the junction left unmatched. The chain's CDR3 is CASSLRDSYEQYV. The CDR3 coding sequence is TGTGCCAGCAGTTTAAGGGACAGCTACGAGCAGTACGTC.

This rearrangement joins TRBV5-1 to TRBJ2-3; D is unresolved. Germline assignment: CDR1 SGHRS and CDR2 YFSETQ. Trimming took off 1 base at V and 6 bases at J, with 6 bases between the two ends. CDR3 length equals 12 residues. The CDR3 loop reads CASSLLLDTQYF. The CDR3 nucleotides are TGCGCCAGCAGCTTGCTCCTCGATACGCAGTATTTT.

This clonotype was observed at least ten times. CDR3 coding DNA: TGCGCCAGCTCCTGGGGGGACGAGCAGTACTTC. Translated, it gives CASSWGDEQYF. This chain connects TRBV5-1 to TRBJ2-7; D is perhaps TRBD2 (6 bases). Trimming removed 7 bases at V and 5 bases at J, with 10 bases between. The CDR3 spans 11 residues. CDR1 and CDR2 (germline): SGHRS, YFSETQ. The full variable domain, its missing parts supplied by reference TRBV5-1 and TRBJ2-7, is KAGVTQTPRYLIKTRGQQVTLSCSPISGHRSVSWYQQTPGQGLQFLFEYFSETQRNKGNFPGRFSGRQFSNSRSEMNVSTLELGDSALYLCASSWGDEQYFGPGTRLTVT.

The J gene is TRBJ1-5, the V gene TRBV20-1; D is unresolved. V lost 1 base and J lost 5, with 18 bases in between. The CDR3 covers 16 residues. Germline V gene lookup returns CDR1 DFQATT and CDR2 SNEGSKA (reference sequence). In DNA, the CDR3 is TGCAGTGCTAGAGTAACGGGCCCTTACCCGGATCAGCCCCAGCATTTT. It translates to CSARVTGPYPDQPQHF.

In its sample, this clonotype was seen a few times. The chain is built from TRBV9 and TRBJ2-3; 15 bases fit TRBD2. The CDR3 runs to 16 residues. With V trimmed by 3 bases and J by 5 bases, 4 bases remained unmatched. The germline gives CDR1 SGDLS, CDR2 YYNGEE. The CDR3 region has the DNA TGTGCCAGCAGCGCCCGGACTAGCGGGGGGGTAGATACGCAGTATTTT. It encodes CASSARTSGGVDTQYF.

This clonotype was seen repeatedly, ten times or more. The rearrangement joins TRBV12-3 or TRBV12-4 to TRBJ2-3; 7 bases are a match to TRBD2. The CDR3 totals 15 residues. V was pared by 8 bases and J by 2 bases, with 10 bases of the junction left unmatched. The CDR3 sequence is CASRNLAVHTDTQYF. The CDR3 DNA reads TGTGCCAGCCGGAACCTAGCGGTTCACACAGATACGCAGTATTTT.

This clonotype was picked up a small number of times. The chain has TRBV5-1 and TRBJ1-1; D is ambiguous. V dropped 0 bases and J dropped 6 bases, with 9 bases sitting between them. Germline CDR1 and CDR2: SGHRS and YFSETQ. This CDR3 is built from 13 residues. The CDR3 DNA is TGCGCCAGCAGCTTGGGGCAGGCCCCTGAAGCTTTCTTT. Translated: CASSLGQAPEAFF.

This clonotype was detected only a few times. The CDR3 coding sequence is TGTGCCAGCAGCCCGCAATGGGAGAGCGGGGAGCTGTTTTTT. Residues: CASSPQWESGELFF. V and J are TRBV7-2 and TRBJ2-2; D may be TRBD2 (5 bases). This CDR3 spans 14 amino acids. Trimming stripped 5 bases from V and 7 bases from J, with 14 bases between. In germline, CDR1 is SGHTA, CDR2 FQGNSA. The full variable domain, its missing parts supplied by reference TRBV7-2 and TRBJ2-2, is GAGVSQSPSNKVTEKGKDVELRCDPISGHTALYWYRQSLGQGLEFLIYFQGNSAPDKSGLPSDRFSAERTGGSVSTLTIQRTQQEDSAVYLCASSPQWESGELFFGEGSRLTVL.

This clonotype was observed many times. The chain is built from TRBV7-2 and TRBJ1-1; D is uncertain. CDR1 and CDR2 (germline): SGHTA, FQGNSA. This CDR3 has 12 residues. Trimming cost V 5 bases and J 11 bases, with 15 bases left between them. The CDR3 coding sequence is TGTGCCAGCAGCCTTAACACGGGAGTGGCTTTCTTT. Its translation: CASSLNTGVAFF.